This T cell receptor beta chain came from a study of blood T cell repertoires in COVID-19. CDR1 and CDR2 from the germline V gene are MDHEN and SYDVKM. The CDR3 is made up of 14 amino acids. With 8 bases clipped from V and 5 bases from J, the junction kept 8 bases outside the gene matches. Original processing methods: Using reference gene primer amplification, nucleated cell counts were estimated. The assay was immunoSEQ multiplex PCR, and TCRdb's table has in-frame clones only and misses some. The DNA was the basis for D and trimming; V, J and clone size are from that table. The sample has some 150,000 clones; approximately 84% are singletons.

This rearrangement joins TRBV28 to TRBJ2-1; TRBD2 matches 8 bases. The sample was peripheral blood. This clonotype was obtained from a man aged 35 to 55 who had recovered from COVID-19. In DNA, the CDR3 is TGTGCCAGCGACCGGGAGGGCAACGACAATGAGCAGTTCTTC. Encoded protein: CASDREGNDNEQFF. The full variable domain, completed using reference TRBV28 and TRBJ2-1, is DVKVTQSSRYLVKRTGEKVFLECVQDMDHENMFWYRQDPGLGLRLIYFSYDVKMKEKGDIPEGYSVSREKKERFSLILESASTNQTSMYLCASDREGNDNEQFFGPGTRLTVL.